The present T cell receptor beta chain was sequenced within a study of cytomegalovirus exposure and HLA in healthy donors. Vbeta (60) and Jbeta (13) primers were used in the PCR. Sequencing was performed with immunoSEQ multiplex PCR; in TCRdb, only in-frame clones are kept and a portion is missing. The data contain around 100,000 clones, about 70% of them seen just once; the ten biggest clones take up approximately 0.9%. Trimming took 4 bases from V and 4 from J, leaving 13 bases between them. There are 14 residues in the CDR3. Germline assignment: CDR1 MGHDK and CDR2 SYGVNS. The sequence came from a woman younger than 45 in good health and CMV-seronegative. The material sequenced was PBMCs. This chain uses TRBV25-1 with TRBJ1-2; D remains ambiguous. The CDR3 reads CASSALDWPYGYTF. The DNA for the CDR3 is TGTGCCAGCAGTGCCCTGGACTGGCCCTATGGCTACACCTTC.